This T cell receptor (beta chain) appears in the sequencing data of a study of early T cells in non-severe SARS-CoV-2 infection. Overall study: Bulk RNA isolated from unsorted whole blood underwent sequencing; chains were not paired.

This CDR3 comprises 12 residues. Germline values: CDR1 SNHLY, CDR2 FYNNEI. V was pared by 5 bases and J by 8 bases, with 2 bases of the junction left unmatched. Study-level results: VDJdb matching skewed toward anti-spike CD8 responses, missing private and CD4 specificities.

Points on this clonotype: The target antigen is unknown.

Unique molecular identifiers were attached to individual cDNA molecules. Via MiXCR, TCRdb re-called the 5' RACE reads, giving one row per CDR3 protein. The data contain roughly 51,000 distinct CDR3 sequences, 6.2% of them singletons. The V call is TRBV2, the J call TRBJ1-5, with 8 bases matching TRBD1. Specimen: whole blood. The receptor was isolated from an adult who was a healthcare worker with PCR-confirmed SARS-CoV-2 infection or an uninfected control (not recorded which). In nucleotides, the CDR3 is TGTGCCAGCAGTCCGACAGGGGAGCCCCAGCATTTT. This gives the protein CASSPTGEPQHF.